A selection of T cell receptor beta chains follows, all from one sample in a study of cytomegalovirus exposure and HLA in healthy donors. TCRdb's table, derived via immunoSEQ multiplex PCR, lists solely in-frame clones and lacks some. The sample table includes about 200,000 clones. Sequencing was done on a sample of PBMCs. The receptors here all came from a girl aged 2 to 10 in good health and CMV-seropositive. Both conserved end residues are part of each CDR3. Fields, in order: V gene, D gene, J gene, CDR3 DNA, CDR3 protein. A D gene is named only where the DNA matches it firmly.

v_gene: TRBV23-1
d_gene: NA
j_gene: TRBJ2-1
CDR3nt: TGCGCCAGCAGTAACTTGTGGGCTATGGGGTTCTTC
CDR3aa: CASSNLWAMGFF

v_gene: TRBV11-2
d_gene: TRBD2
j_gene: TRBJ2-1
CDR3nt: TGTGCCAGCAGCTCATATCGCACTCTAGCGGGAAACCTCAATGAGCAGTTCTTC
CDR3aa: CASSSYRTLAGNLNEQFF

v_gene: TRBV14
d_gene: NA
j_gene: TRBJ2-7
CDR3nt: TGTGCCAGCAGCCAAGCGTTAACTTCATACGAGCAGTACTTC
CDR3aa: CASSQALTSYEQYF

v_gene: TRBV6-5
d_gene: NA
j_gene: TRBJ1-4
CDR3nt: TGTGCCAGCAGGCCTACAGGGCTTCTCGAAAAACTGTTTTTT
CDR3aa: CASRPTGLLEKLFF

v_gene: TRBV6-4
d_gene: TRBD2
j_gene: TRBJ2-5
CDR3nt: TGTGCCAGCAGTGATCGGGGGGAAGGGGAGCAGTACTTC
CDR3aa: CASSDRGEGEQYF

v_gene: TRBV28
d_gene: NA
j_gene: TRBJ1-2
CDR3nt: TGTGCCAGCAGTTTTCCCCGAGGGGGAAGCTATGGCTACACCTTC
CDR3aa: CASSFPRGGSYGYTF

v_gene: TRBV18
d_gene: NA
j_gene: TRBJ1-3
CDR3nt: TGTGCCAGCTCACCACCGGAGGGATGGGTTCAGAACACCATATATTTT
CDR3aa: CASSPPEGWVQNTIYF

v_gene: TRBV9
d_gene: TRBD2
j_gene: TRBJ2-1
CDR3nt: TGTGCCAGCAGCGTAGGAAGCGGGAGGGCTGGTTACAATGAGCAGTTCTTC
CDR3aa: CASSVGSGRAGYNEQFF

v_gene: TRBV28
d_gene: TRBD2
j_gene: TRBJ2-3
CDR3nt: TGTGCTAGCAGTTCGACTAGCGGGAGTGCACATACGCAGTATTTT
CDR3aa: CASSSTSGSAHTQYF

v_gene: TRBV6-6
d_gene: NA
j_gene: TRBJ1-3
CDR3nt: TGTGCCAGCGGAGGGACGGTAGCTAACTCTGGAAACACCATATATTTT
CDR3aa: CASGGTVANSGNTIYF

v_gene: TRBV25-1
d_gene: NA
j_gene: TRBJ1-4
CDR3nt: TGTGCCAGCAGTGAATGGGGGGGGCGTAACGAAAAACTGTTTTTT
CDR3aa: CASSEWGGRNEKLFF

v_gene: TRBV5-1
d_gene: NA
j_gene: TRBJ1-4
CDR3nt: TGCGCCAGCAGCTTGAGGGCAGGGAATGAAAAACTGTTTTTT
CDR3aa: CASSLRAGNEKLFF

v_gene: TRBV25-1
d_gene: TRBD2
j_gene: TRBJ2-5
CDR3nt: TGTGCCAGCAGGCCCCCGGGGACTAGTTACGAGACCCAGTACTTC
CDR3aa: CASRPPGTSYETQYF

v_gene: TRBV7-9
d_gene: TRBD1
j_gene: TRBJ2-7
CDR3nt: TGTGCCAGCAGTGGTCGGGACAGGCCCTACGAGCAGTACTTC
CDR3aa: CASSGRDRPYEQYF

v_gene: TRBV27
d_gene: TRBD1
j_gene: TRBJ1-1
CDR3nt: TGTGCCAGCAGAGTTTACCCCGCGGGACAGGGGAACACTGAAGCTTTCTTT
CDR3aa: CASRVYPAGQGNTEAFF

v_gene: TRBV7-2
d_gene: NA
j_gene: TRBJ2-5
CDR3nt: TGTGCCAGCAGCAGAGGGAGACGAGAGACCCAGTACTTC
CDR3aa: CASSRGRRETQYF

v_gene: TRBV29-1
d_gene: NA
j_gene: TRBJ1-2
CDR3nt: TGCAGCGTTGGGGAGGTCGGCTACACCTTC
CDR3aa: CSVGEVGYTF

v_gene: TRBV25-1
d_gene: NA
j_gene: TRBJ2-1
CDR3nt: TGTGCCAGCTCCCCAGGGGGGTACAATGAGCAGTTCTTC
CDR3aa: CASSPGGYNEQFF